Below, one T cell receptor beta chain is given with its context. This CDR3 spans 13 amino acids. Clones were sequenced by immunoSEQ multiplex PCR, and TCRdb holds only the in-frame ones, with some missing. The sample contains hundreds of thousands of clones, approximately 91% of which appear only once. This sample is part of a study of blood T cell repertoires in COVID-19. This chain links TRBV21-1 with TRBJ1-1. TRBV21-1 is flagged as a pseudogene. Sequencing input: peripheral blood. The TCR comes from a woman in her seventies with COVID-19, enrolled during active disease. In DNA, the CDR3 is TGTGCCAGCAGCTCCCAACGGGTGCAGGAAGCTTTCTTT. As protein: CASSSQRVQEAFF.